This TCR beta chain was identified in a study of cytomegalovirus exposure and HLA in healthy donors. Trimming stripped 3 bases from V and 0 bases from J, with 12 bases between. The CDR3 extends over 16 amino acids. CDR1 and CDR2 (germline): WSHSY, SAAADI. 13 Jbeta primers and 60 Vbeta primers were used for the PCR. Sequenced by immunoSEQ multiplex PCR; TCRdb stores in-frame clones only, minus some. The sample carries over 150,000 clones, roughly 80% recorded once. In the case of this clone: The antigen is undetermined.

Study results and limitations: Later analysis demonstrated an association between a missense DCLRE1C variant and TCR beta V- and J-gene trimming. An assumption of roughly uniform sequencing depth across donors underlay the presence/absence analyses. Most CMV-associated TCR beta chains appeared HLA-restricted in a later analysis.

The sequence came from a man aged 40-49 years in good health and CMV-seronegative. The V and J genes are TRBV10-2 and TRBJ1-5; D is unresolved. Sequenced: PBMCs. Written as DNA, the CDR3 is TGCGCCAGCAGTGAAAGTCCAGGCCGTAGCAATCAGCCCCAGCATTTT. It is translated as CASSESPGRSNQPQHF.